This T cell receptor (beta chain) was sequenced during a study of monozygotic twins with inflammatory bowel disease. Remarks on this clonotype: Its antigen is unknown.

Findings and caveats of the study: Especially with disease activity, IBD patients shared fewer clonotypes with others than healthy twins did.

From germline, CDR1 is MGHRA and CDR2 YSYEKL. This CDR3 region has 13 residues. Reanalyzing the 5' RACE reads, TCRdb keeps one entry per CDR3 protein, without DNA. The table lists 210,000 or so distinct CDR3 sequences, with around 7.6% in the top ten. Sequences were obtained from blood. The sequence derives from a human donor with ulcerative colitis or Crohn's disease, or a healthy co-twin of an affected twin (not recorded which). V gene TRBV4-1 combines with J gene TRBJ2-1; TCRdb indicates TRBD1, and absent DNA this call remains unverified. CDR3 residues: CASSQFQGAEQFF.